This record concerns one T cell receptor (beta chain) sequence. The specificity of this receptor is unknown. This entry belongs to a study of monozygotic twins with inflammatory bowel disease (dated 2019 in TCRdb). Some background on the complete study: A total of roughly 28 monozygotic twin pairs were included in the full study, comprising nine German pairs (four IBD-concordant, five IBD-discordant) and 19 IBD-discordant Danish pairs. The search for disease-associated traits relied mainly on comparing IBD patients with their genetically identical healthy co-twins within discordant pairs. Each individual had, on average, about 151 000 unique TCRalpha sequences and 181 000 unique TCRbeta sequences available for analysis.

On the study overall, not on this receptor specifically: Differing immunosuppressive treatments among patients may have added background noise and inter-individual variability to the repertoires. Distinction between different T cell subtypes could not be achieved in the analysis. IBD patients had lower TCRbeta repertoire diversity, measured by the inverse Simpson index, than their healthy co-twins. IBD patients shared fewer clonotypes with other individuals than healthy twins did, most markedly in patients showing signs of disease activity. Concordant and discordant twins showed no difference in repertoire similarity, possibly because of limited statistical power. The results gave no support for a single strong signal or clonotype linked to IBD.

Measured from the cysteine to the phenylalanine, the CDR3 is 14 residues long. DNA for this receptor is not on file. The germline V gene (reference sequence) supplies CDR1 DFQATT and CDR2 SNEGSKA. Library generation was performed with 5' RACE. Each TCR library was prepared from about 4,000 ng of total RNA. For each sample, cDNA synthesis was carried out in eight separate reactions using SMARTScribe reverse transcriptase. During cDNA synthesis, unique molecular identifiers containing a 6-nucleotide sample barcode were introduced by template switching. Two nested PCRs of about 16 and 10 cycles amplified the TCRalpha and TCRbeta cDNA, and bead purification followed each PCR. Before amplification, the cDNA was both treated with uracil DNA-glycosylase and purified with the QIAquick PCR purification kit. The second PCR added Illumina TruSeq-compatible adapters along with sample-specific barcodes. Library quality and concentration were checked on TapeStation and Qubit, and libraries were pooled at approximately 5 ng each. The pooled libraries were sequenced with 2 x 100 bp reads and custom sequencing primers on an Illumina HiSeq2500 single-index Rapid Run. For the original study's pipeline: MiGEC version 1.2.6 was used for UMI-based consensus assembly to correct PCR and sequencing errors. V(D)J alignment, clonotype assembly and CDR3 extraction were performed with MiXCR version 2.1.1. To normalise gene usage, clonotype sharing and MAIT/NKT TCR abundance, the analysis used the top 1000, 10 000 and 20 000 clonotypes per sample. Diversity was computed as the inverse Simpson index with the vegan R package after downsampling to 27 000 UMIs. Paired Mann-Whitney U tests were applied to discordant twin pairs, and Benjamini-Hochberg correction was used for multiple testing. TCRdb reprocessed the reads into one record per CDR3 protein sequence, lacking DNA. The V and J calls shown here were made by TCRdb, not taken from the authors' results. The table kept for this sample lists 110,000 or so distinct CDR3 sequences. Clones ranked in the top ten supply approximately 13% of the sample.

From each donor, an approximately 2.7 ml peripheral blood sample was collected into PAXgene tubes and kept at -80 degrees C. Without T cell sorting, total RNA was isolated from whole blood using the PAXgene blood miRNA kit on an automated QIAcube. Peripheral blood from monozygotic twin pairs who were concordant or discordant for inflammatory bowel disease underwent deep TCRalpha and TCRbeta repertoire profiling using unique molecular barcoding. Smoking habits were recorded for all twin pairs, with individuals classified as current, former or never smokers. The clonotype comes from a human donor with ulcerative colitis or Crohn's disease, or a healthy co-twin of an affected twin (not recorded which). The rearranged chain carries TRBV20-1 and TRBJ1-2. The sequenced sample was blood. The CDR3 reads as follows: CSAREAKGNYGYTF.